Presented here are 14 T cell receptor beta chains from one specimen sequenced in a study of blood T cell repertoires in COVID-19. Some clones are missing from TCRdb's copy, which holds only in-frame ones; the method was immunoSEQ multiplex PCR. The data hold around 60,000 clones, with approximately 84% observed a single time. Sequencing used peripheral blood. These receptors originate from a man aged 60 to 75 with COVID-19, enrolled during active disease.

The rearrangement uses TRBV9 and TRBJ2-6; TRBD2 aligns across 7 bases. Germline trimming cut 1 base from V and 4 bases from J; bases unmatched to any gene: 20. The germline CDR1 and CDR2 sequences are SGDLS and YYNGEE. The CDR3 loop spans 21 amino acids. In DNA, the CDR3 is TGTGCCAGCAGCGTAATGGGTGGCGACTGGACTAGTAGTAAAGGGGCCAACGTCCTGACTTTC. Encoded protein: CASSVMGGDWTSSKGANVLTF.

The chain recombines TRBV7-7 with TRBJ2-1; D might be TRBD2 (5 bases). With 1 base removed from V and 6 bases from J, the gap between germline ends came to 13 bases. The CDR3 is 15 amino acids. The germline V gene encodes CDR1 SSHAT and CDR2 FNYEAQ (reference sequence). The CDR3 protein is CASSLDGASSNEQFF. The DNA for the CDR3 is TGTGCCAGCAGCTTAGACGGAGCTAGCAGCAATGAGCAGTTCTTC.

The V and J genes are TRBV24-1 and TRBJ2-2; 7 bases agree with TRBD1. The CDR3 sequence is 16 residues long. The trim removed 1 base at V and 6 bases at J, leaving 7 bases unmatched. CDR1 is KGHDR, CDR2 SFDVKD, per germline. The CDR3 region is CATSDLVWQGAGELFF. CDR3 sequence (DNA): TGTGCCACCAGTGATTTAGTGTGGCAGGGGGCCGGGGAGCTGTTTTTT.

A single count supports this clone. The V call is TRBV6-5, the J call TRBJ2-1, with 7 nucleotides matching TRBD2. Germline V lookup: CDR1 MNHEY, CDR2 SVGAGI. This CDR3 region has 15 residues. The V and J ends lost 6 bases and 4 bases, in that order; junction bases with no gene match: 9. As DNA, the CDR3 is TGTGCCAGCAGGCCCCACGGGGGGATTTACAATGAGCAGTTCTTC. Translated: CASRPHGGIYNEQFF.

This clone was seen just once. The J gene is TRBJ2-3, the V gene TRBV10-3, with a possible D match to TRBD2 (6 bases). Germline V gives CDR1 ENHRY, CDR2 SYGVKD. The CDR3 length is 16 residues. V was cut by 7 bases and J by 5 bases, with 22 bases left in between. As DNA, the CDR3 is TGTGCCATCACCGAAGGGTTGCGGGGAGGTAGAGATACGCAGTATTTT. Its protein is CAITEGLRGGRDTQYF.

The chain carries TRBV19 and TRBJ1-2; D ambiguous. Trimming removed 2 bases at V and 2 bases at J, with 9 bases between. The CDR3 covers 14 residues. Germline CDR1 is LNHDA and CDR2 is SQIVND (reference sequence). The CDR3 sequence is CASSISLSNYGYTF. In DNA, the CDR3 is TGTGCCAGTAGTATATCTCTTTCGAACTATGGCTACACCTTC.

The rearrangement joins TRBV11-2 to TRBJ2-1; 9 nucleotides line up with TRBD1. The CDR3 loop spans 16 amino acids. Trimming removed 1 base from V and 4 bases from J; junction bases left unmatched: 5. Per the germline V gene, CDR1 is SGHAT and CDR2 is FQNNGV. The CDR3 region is CASSLADRGGYNEQFF. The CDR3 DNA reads TGTGCCAGCAGCTTAGCAGACAGGGGGGGGTACAATGAGCAGTTCTTC.

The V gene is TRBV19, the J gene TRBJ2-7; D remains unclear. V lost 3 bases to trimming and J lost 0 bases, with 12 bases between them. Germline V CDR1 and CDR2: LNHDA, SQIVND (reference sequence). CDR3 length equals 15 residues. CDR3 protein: CASSMAATFSYEQYF. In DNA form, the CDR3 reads TGTGCCAGTAGTATGGCAGCGACCTTCTCCTACGAGCAGTACTTC.

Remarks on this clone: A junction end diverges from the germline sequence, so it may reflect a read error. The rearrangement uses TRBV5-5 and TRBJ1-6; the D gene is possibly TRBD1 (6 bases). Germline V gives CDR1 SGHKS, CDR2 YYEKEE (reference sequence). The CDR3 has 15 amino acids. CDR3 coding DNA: TGTGCCAACAGCTTGGGTTATGGACAGAGCTCACCCCTCCACTTT. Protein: CANSLGYGQSSPLHF.

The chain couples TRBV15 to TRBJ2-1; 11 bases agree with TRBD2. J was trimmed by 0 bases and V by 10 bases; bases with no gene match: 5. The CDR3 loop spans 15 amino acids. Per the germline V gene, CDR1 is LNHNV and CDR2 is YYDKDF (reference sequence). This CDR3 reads CASGSGRGSYNEQFF. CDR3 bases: TGTGCCAGCGGTAGCGGGAGGGGCTCCTACAATGAGCAGTTCTTC.

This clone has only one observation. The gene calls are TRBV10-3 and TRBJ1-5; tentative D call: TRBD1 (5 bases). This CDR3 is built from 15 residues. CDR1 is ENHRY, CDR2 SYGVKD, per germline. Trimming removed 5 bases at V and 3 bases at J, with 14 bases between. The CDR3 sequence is CAISPGLDYNQPQHF. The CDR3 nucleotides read TGTGCCATCAGTCCGGGACTAGATTACAATCAGCCCCAGCATTTT.

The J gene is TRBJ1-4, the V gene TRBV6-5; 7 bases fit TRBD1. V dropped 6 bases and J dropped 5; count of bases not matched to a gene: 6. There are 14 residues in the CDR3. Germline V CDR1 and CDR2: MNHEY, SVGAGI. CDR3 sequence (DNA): TGTGCCAGCAGACACGGGACAGAAAATGAAAAACTGTTTTTT. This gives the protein CASRHGTENEKLFF.

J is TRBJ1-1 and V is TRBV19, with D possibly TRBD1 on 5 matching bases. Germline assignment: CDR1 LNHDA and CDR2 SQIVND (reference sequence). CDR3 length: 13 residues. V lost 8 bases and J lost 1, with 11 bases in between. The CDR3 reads CASCDRPNTEAFF. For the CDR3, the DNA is TGTGCCAGTTGTGACAGACCGAACACTGAAGCTTTCTTT.

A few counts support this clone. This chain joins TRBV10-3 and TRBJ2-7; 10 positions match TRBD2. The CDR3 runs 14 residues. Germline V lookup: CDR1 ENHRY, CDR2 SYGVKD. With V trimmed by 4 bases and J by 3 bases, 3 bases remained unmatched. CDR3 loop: CAISGLAGDYEQYF. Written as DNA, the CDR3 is TGTGCCATCAGTGGTCTAGCGGGAGACTACGAGCAGTACTTC.